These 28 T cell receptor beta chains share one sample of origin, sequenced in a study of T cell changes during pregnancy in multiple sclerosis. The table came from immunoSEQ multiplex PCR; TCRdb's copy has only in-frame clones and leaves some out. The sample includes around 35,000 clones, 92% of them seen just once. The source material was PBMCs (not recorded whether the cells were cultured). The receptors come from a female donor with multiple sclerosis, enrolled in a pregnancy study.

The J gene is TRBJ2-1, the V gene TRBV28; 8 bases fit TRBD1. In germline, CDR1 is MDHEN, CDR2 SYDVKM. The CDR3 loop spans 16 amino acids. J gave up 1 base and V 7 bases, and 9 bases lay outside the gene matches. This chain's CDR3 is CASNPAGQGSYNEQFF. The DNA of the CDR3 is TGTGCCAGCAACCCGGCAGGACAGGGATCCTACAATGAGCAGTTCTTC.

The CDR3 coding sequence is TGTGCCAGCAGTTTAGTGGCAGGGGCGGTCACTGAAGCTTTCTTT. Translation gives CASSLVAGAVTEAFF. J is TRBJ1-1 and V is TRBV28; D might be TRBD1 (6 bases). Trimming took 2 bases from V and 4 from J, leaving 14 bases between them. This CDR3 is built from 15 residues. Germline CDR1 MDHEN, CDR2 SYDVKM.

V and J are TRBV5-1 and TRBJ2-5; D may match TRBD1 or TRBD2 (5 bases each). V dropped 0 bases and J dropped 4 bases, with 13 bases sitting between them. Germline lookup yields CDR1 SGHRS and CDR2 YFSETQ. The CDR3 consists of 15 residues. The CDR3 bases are TGCGCCAGCAGCTTGGGGGACCCGGGGCGAGAGACCCAGTACTTC. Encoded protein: CASSLGDPGRETQYF.

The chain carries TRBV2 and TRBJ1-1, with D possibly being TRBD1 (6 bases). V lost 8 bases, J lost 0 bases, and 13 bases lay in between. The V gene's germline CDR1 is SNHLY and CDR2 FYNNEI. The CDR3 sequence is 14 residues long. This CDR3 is CASVGGRVNTEAFF. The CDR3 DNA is TGTGCCAGCGTCGGGGGGCGCGTGAACACTGAAGCTTTCTTT.

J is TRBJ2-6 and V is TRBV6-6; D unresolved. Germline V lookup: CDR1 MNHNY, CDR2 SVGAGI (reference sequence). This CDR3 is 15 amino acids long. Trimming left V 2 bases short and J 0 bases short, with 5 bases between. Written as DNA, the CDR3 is TGTGCCAGCAGTTACGGGCTCTCTGGGGCCAACGTCCTGACTTTC. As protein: CASSYGLSGANVLTF.

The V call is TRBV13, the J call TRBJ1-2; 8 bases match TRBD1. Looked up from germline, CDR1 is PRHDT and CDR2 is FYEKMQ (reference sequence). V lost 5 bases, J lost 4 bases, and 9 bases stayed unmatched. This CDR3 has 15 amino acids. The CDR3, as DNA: TGTGCCAGCAGCGCCTCTGGACAGGGCCGCTATGGCTACACCTTC. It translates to CASSASGQGRYGYTF. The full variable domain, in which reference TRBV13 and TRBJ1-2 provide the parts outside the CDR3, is AAGVIQSPRHLIKEKRETATLKCYPIPRHDTVYWYQQGPGQDPQFLISFYEKMQSDKGSIPDRFSAQQFSDYHSELNMSSLELGDSALYFCASSASGQGRYGYTFGSGTRLTVV.

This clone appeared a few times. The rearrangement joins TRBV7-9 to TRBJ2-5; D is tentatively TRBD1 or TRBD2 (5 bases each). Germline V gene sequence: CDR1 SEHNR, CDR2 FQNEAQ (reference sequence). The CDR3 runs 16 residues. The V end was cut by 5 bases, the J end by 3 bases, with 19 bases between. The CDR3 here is CASSPWGSATKETQYF. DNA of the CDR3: TGTGCCAGCAGCCCTTGGGGGAGTGCGACTAAAGAGACCCAGTACTTC.

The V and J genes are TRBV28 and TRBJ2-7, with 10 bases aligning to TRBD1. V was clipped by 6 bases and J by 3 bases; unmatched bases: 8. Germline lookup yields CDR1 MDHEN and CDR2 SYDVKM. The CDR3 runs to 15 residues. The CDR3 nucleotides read TGTGCCAGCAGCATACCGGACAGGGGGAGCTACGAGCAGTACTTC. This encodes CASSIPDRGSYEQYF. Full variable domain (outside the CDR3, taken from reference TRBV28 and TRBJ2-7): DVKVTQSSRYLVKRTGEKVFLECVQDMDHENMFWYRQDPGLGLRLIYFSYDVKMKEKGDIPEGYSVSREKKERFSLILESASTNQTSMYLCASSIPDRGSYEQYFGPGTRLTVT.

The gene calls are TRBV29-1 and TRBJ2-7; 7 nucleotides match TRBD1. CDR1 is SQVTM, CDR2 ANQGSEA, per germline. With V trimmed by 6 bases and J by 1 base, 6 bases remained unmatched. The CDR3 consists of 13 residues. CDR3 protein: CSVLSTGSYEQYF. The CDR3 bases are TGCAGCGTGCTTTCGACAGGGTCCTACGAGCAGTACTTC.

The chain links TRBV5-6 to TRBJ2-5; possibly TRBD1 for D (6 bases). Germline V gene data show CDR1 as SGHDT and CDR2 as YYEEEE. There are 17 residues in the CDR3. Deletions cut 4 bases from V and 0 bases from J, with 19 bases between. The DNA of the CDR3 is TGTGCCAGCAGCGCCTACCGGGACACTGGTTACCAAGAGACCCAGTACTTC. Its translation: CASSAYRDTGYQETQYF.

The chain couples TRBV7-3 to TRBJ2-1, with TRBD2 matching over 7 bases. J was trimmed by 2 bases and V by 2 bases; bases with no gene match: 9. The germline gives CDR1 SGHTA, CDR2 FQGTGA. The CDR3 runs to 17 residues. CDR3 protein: CASSLPGLAGPYNEQFF. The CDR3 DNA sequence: TGTGCCAGCAGCTTACCCGGGTTAGCGGGCCCCTACAATGAGCAGTTCTTC.

This CDR3 is CASSLSVGAFGTTEAFF. The CDR3 DNA reads as TGCGCCAGCAGCTTGTCGGTGGGGGCCTTCGGAACTACTGAAGCTTTCTTT. The chain employs TRBV5-1 and TRBJ1-1; D perhaps matches TRBD1 (6 bases). The CDR3 loop spans 17 amino acids. V lost 1 base and J 5 bases, leaving 21 bases between the germline ends. CDR1 and CDR2 from the germline V gene are SGHRS and YFSETQ.

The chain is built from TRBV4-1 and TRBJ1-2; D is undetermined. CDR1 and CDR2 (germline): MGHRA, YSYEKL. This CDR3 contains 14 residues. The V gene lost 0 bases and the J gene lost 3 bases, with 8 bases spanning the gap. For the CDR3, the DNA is TGCGCCAGCAGCCAAGAGGCCACAGACTATGGCTACACCTTC. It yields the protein CASSQEATDYGYTF.

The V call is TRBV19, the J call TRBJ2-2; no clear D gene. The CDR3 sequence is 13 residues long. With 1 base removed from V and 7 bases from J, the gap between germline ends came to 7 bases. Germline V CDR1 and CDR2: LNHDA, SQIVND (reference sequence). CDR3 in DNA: TGTGCCAGTAGTATAGCCAGAAGCGGGGAGCTGTTTTTT. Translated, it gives CASSIARSGELFF.

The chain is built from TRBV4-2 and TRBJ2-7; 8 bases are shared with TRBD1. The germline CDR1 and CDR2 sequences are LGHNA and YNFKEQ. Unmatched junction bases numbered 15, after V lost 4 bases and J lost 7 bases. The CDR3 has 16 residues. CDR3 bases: TGTGCCAGCAGCCCCCAGGGGGCGACGGGAGTGGATGAGCAGTACTTC. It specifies CASSPQGATGVDEQYF.

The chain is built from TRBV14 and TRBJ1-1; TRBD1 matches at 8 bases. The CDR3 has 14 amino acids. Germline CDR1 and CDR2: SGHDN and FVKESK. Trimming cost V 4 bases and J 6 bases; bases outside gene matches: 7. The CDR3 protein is CASSPYGTGPEAFF. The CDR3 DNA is TGTGCCAGCAGCCCCTACGGGACAGGCCCTGAAGCTTTCTTT. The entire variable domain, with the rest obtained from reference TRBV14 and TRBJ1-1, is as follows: EAGVTQFPSHSVIEKGQTVTLRCDPISGHDNLYWYRRVMGKEIKFLLHFVKESKQDESGMPNNRFLAERTGGTYSTLKVQPAELEDSGVYFCASSPYGTGPEAFFGQGTRLTVV.

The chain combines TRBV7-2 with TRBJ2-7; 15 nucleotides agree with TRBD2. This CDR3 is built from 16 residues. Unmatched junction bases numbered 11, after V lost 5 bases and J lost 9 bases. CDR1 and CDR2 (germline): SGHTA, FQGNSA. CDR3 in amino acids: CASSKDGLAGGRGQYF. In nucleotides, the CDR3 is TGTGCCAGCAGCAAAGACGGACTAGCGGGAGGGAGGGGGCAGTACTTC.

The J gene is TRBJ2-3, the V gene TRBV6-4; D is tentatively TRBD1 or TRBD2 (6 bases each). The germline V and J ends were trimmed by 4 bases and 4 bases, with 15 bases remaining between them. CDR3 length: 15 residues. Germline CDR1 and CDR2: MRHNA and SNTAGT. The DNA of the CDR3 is TGTGCCAGCAGTGTCTCCTCCGGGGGCGCAGATACGCAGTATTTT. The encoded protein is CASSVSSGGADTQYF.

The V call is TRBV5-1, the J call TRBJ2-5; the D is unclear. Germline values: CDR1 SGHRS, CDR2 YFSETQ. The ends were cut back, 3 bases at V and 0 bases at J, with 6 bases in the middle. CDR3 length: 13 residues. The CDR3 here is CASSSPYQETQYF. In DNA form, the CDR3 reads TGCGCCAGCAGCTCACCGTACCAAGAGACCCAGTACTTC.

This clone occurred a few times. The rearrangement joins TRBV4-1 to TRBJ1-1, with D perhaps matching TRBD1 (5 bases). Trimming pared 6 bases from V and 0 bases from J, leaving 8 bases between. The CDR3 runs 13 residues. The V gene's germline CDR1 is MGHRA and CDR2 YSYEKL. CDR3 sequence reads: CASRGQMNTEAFF. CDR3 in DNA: TGCGCCAGCAGAGGACAAATGAACACTGAAGCTTTCTTT.

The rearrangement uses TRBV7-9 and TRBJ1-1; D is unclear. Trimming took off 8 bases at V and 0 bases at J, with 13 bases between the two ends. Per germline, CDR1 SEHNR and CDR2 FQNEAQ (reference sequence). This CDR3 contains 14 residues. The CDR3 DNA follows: TGTGCCAGCGCGCCTACCATTATGAACACTGAAGCTTTCTTT. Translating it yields CASAPTIMNTEAFF.

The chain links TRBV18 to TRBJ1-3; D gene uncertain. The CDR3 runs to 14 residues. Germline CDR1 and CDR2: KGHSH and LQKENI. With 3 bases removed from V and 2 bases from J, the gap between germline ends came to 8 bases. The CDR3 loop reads CASSPPGAGNTIYF. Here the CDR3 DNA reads TGTGCCAGCTCACCGCCGGGTGCTGGAAACACCATATATTTT.

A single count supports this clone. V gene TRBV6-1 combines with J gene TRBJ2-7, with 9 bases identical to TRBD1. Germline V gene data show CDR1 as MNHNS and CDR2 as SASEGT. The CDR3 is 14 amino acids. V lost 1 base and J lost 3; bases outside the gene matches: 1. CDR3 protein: CASSEGQGVYEQYF. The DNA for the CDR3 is TGTGCCAGCAGTGAAGGACAGGGGGTCTACGAGCAGTACTTC.

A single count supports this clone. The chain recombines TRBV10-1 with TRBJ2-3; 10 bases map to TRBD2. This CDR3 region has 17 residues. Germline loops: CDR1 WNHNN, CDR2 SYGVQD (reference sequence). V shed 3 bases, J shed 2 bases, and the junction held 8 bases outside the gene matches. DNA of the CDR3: TGCGCCAGCAGTGACAATGGACTAGCGGATTTCACAGATACGCAGTATTTT. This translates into CASSDNGLADFTDTQYF.

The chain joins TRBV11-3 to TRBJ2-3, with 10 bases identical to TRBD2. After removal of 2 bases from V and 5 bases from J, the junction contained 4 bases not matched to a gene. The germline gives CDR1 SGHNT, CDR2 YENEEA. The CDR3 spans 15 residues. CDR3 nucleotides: TGTGCCAGCAGCTTATCTAGCGGGAGTGTAGATACGCAGTATTTT. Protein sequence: CASSLSSGSVDTQYF. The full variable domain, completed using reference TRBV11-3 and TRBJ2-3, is EAGVVQSPRYKIIEKKQPVAFWCNPISGHNTLYWYLQNLGQGPELLIRYENEEAVDDSQLPKDRFSAERLKGVDSTLKIQPAELGDSAVYLCASSLSSGSVDTQYFGPGTRLTVL.

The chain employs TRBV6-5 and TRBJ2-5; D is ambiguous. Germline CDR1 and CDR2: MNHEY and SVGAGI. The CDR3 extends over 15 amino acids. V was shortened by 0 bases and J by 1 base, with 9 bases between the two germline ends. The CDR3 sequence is CASSYSGGTQETQYF. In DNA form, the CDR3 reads TGTGCCAGCAGTTACTCCGGCGGAACCCAAGAGACCCAGTACTTC.

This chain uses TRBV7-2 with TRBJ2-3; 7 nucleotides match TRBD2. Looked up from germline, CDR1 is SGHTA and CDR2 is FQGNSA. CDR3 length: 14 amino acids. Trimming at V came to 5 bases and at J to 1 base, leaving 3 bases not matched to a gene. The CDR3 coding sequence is TGTGCCAGCAGCGCCACTAGCGGCACAGATACGCAGTATTTT. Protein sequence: CASSATSGTDTQYF.

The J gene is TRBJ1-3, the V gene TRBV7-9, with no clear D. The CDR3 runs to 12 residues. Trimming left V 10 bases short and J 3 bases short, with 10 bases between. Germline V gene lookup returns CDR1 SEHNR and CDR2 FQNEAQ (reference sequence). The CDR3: CATWAGGNTIYF. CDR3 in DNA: TGTGCCACCTGGGCAGGTGGAAACACCATATATTTT.